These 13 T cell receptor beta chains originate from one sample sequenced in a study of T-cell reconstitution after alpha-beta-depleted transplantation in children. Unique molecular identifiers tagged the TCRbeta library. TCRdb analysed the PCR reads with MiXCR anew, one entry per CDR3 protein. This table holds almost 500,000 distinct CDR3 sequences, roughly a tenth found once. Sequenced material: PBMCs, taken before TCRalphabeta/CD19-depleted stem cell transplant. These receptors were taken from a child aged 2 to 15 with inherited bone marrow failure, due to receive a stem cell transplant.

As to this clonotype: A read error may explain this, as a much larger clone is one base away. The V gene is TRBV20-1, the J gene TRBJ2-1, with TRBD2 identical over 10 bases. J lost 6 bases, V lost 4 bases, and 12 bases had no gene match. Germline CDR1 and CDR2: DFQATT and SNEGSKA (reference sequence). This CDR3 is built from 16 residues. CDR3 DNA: TGCAGTGCTAAAGATGTTTCTAGCGGGAGTGTCAATGAGCAGTTCTTC. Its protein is CSAKDVSSGSVNEQFF.

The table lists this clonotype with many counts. CDR3: CASSLVSGFGEQFF. The CDR3 region has the DNA TGTGCCAGCAGTTTGGTTAGCGGGTTTGGTGAGCAGTTCTTC. V and J are TRBV12-3 or TRBV12-4 and TRBJ2-1, with 7 bases fitting TRBD2. CDR3 length equals 14 residues. V lost 3 bases, J lost 9 bases, and 8 bases stayed unmatched.

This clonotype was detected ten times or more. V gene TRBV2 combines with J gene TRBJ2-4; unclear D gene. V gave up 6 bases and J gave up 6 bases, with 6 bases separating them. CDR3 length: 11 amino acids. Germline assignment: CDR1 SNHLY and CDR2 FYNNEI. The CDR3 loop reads CASRLLNIQYF. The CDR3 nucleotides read TGTGCCAGCAGACTTTTAAACATTCAGTACTTC.

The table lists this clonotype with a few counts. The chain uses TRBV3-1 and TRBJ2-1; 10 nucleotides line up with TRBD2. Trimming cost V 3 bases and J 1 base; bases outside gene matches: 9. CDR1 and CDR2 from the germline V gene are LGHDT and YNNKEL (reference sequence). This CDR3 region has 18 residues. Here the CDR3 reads CASSHIISGRTSYNEQFF. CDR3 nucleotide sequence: TGTGCCAGCAGCCACATTATTAGCGGGAGGACTTCCTACAATGAGCAGTTCTTC.

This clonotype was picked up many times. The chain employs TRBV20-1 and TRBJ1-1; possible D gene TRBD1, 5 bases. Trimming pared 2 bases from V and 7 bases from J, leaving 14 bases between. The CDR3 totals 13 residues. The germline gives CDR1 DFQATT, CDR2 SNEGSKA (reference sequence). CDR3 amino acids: CSARPGGVREAFF. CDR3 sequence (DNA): TGCAGTGCTAGACCCGGGGGGGTCCGTGAAGCTTTCTTT.

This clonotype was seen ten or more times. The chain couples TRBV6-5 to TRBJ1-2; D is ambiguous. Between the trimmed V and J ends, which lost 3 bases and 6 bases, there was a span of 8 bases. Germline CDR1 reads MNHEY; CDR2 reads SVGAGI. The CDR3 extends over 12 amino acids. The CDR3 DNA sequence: TGTGCCAGCAGTTATTTAGGCGATGGCTACACCTTC. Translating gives CASSYLGDGYTF.

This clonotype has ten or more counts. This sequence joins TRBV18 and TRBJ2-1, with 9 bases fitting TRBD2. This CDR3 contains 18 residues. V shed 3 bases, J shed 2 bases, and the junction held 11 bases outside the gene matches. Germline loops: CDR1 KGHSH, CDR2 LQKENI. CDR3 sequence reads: CASSPIPAGGAAYNEQFF. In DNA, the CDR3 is TGTGCCAGCTCACCTATCCCAGCGGGAGGCGCAGCCTACAATGAGCAGTTCTTC.

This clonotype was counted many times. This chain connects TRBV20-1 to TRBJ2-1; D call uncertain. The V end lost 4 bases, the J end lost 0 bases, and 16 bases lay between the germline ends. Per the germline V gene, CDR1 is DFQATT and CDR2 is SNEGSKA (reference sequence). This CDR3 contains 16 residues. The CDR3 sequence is CSANPLSSLSYNEQFF. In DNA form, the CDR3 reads TGCAGTGCTAACCCGTTGAGCTCGCTCTCCTACAATGAGCAGTTCTTC.

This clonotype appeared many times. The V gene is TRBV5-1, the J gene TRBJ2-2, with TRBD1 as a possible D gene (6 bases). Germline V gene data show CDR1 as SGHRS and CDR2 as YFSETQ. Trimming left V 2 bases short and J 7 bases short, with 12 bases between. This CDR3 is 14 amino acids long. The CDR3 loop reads CASSFHRDGGELFF. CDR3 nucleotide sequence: TGCGCCAGCAGCTTTCACAGGGATGGCGGGGAGCTGTTTTTT.

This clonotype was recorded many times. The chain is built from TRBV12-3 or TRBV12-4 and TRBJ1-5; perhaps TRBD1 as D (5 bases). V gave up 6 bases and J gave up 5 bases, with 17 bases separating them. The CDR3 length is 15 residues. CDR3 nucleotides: TGTGCCAGCAGGGACGATCGACAGCCACATCAGCCCCAGCATTTT. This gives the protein CASRDDRQPHQPQHF.

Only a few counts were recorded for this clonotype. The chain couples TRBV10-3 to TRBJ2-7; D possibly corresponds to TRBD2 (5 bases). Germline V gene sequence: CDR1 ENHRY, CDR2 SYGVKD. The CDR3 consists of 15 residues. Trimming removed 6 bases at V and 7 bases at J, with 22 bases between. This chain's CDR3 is CAISDARSEAREQYF. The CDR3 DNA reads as TGTGCCATCAGCGATGCCCGGTCGGAGGCCCGGGAGCAGTACTTC.

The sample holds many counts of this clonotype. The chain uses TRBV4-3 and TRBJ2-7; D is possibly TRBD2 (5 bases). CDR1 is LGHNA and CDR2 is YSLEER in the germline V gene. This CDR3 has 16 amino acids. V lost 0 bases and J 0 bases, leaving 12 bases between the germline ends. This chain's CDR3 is CASSQDPGMSSYEQYF. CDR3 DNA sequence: TGCGCCAGCAGCCAAGATCCCGGGATGAGCTCCTACGAGCAGTACTTC.

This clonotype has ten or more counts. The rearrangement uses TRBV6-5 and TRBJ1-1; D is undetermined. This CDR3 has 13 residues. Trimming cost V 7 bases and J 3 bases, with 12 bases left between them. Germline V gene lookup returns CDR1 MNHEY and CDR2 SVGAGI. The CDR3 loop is CASIGAPYTEAFF. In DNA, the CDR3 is TGTGCCAGCATCGGAGCCCCCTACACTGAAGCTTTCTTT.